The 14 T cell receptor beta chains reported below all come from one sample, sequenced in a study of cytomegalovirus exposure and HLA in healthy donors. PCR employed 60 Vbeta and 13 Jbeta primers. Clones were sequenced by immunoSEQ multiplex PCR, and TCRdb holds only the in-frame ones, with some missing. The data contain a few hundred thousand clones, about 80% of them seen just once; the ten biggest clones take up 1.3% to 1.5%. Sequencing was done on a sample of PBMCs. The receptors were gathered from a girl aged 10 to 17 in good health and CMV-seronegative.

The chain is built from TRBV7-9 and TRBJ1-1; a possible D gene is TRBD1 (5 bases). V lost 5 bases, J lost 2 bases, and 12 bases lay in between. The CDR3 loop spans 14 amino acids. Germline V CDR1 and CDR2: SEHNR, FQNEAQ (reference sequence). The chain's CDR3 is CASSVTDGNTEAFF. CDR3 sequence (DNA): TGTGCCAGCAGCGTGACAGACGGTAACACTGAAGCTTTCTTT. The variable domain in full, with the rest retrieved from reference TRBV7-9 and TRBJ1-1, is DTGVSQNPRHKITKRGQNVTFRCDPISEHNRLYWYRQTLGQGPEFLTYFQNEAQLEKSRLLSDRFSAERPKGSFSTLEIQRTEQGDSAMYLCASSVTDGNTEAFFGQGTRLTVV.

Details on this clone: The sample has other DNA sequences that encode this CDR3 too. The chain uses TRBV18 and TRBJ1-4; 7 positions agree with TRBD1. The CDR3 runs to 13 residues. CDR1 is KGHSH and CDR2 is LQKENI in the germline V gene. V lost 4 bases to trimming and J lost 8 bases; unmatched junction nucleotides: 4. The CDR3 coding sequence is TGTGCCAGCTCACGCGACAGGGACGAAAAACTGTTTTTT. This gives the protein CASSRDRDEKLFF.

This rearrangement joins TRBV7-8 to TRBJ2-1; D uncertain. There are 14 residues in the CDR3. Germline CDR1 reads SGHVS; CDR2 reads FQNEAQ. Trimming cost V 5 bases and J 5 bases, with 13 bases left between them. CDR3 loop: CASSRGPFDNEQFF. The CDR3 DNA sequence: TGTGCCAGCAGCCGAGGTCCTTTCGACAATGAGCAGTTCTTC.

The rearrangement links TRBV9 to TRBJ2-1; the D is unclear. The germline V gene has CDR1 SGDLS and CDR2 YYNGEE. This CDR3 is 13 amino acids long. V lost 7 bases, J lost 3 bases, and 11 bases lay in between. In DNA, the CDR3 is TGTGCCAGCTCTTCCGCTATCTACAATGAGCAGTTCTTC. It codes for CASSSAIYNEQFF.

J is TRBJ1-1 and V is TRBV2; tentative D call: TRBD1 (6 bases). This CDR3 comprises 13 residues. Trimming shortened V by 3 bases and J by 3 bases, and 8 bases separated the two germline ends. The germline V gene has CDR1 SNHLY and CDR2 FYNNEI. The CDR3 sequence is CASSDTGYTEAFF. The CDR3 region has the DNA TGTGCCAGCAGTGACACAGGGTACACTGAAGCTTTCTTT.

This clone was counted between two and nine times. This sequence joins TRBV2 and TRBJ1-1, with D maybe TRBD1 (5 bases). This CDR3 has 13 amino acids. Germline V CDR1 and CDR2: SNHLY, FYNNEI. The V end lost 4 bases, the J end lost 2 bases, and 8 bases lay between the germline ends. CDR3 sequence reads: CASSVGHNTEAFF. In DNA form, the CDR3 reads TGTGCCAGCAGTGTTGGACATAACACTGAAGCTTTCTTT.

The V call is TRBV5-1, the J call TRBJ2-7, with 11 bases matching TRBD2. Germline values: CDR1 SGHRS, CDR2 YFSETQ. The CDR3 is 15 amino acids. V shed 4 bases and J 3 bases; nucleotides not matched to a gene: 6. CDR3 amino acids: CASSQGTSGDYEQYF. CDR3 DNA sequence: TGCGCCAGCAGCCAAGGGACTAGCGGAGACTACGAGCAGTACTTC.

The V gene is TRBV9, the J gene TRBJ1-1, with 7 bases fitting TRBD1. CDR3 length: 15 amino acids. The V gene's germline CDR1 is SGDLS and CDR2 YYNGEE. V lost 3 bases, J lost 3 bases, and 8 bases stayed unmatched. CDR3 bases: TGTGCCAGCAGCGGGGACAGTTGGGTCCACACTGAAGCTTTCTTT. The encoded protein is CASSGDSWVHTEAFF.

The chain employs TRBV19 and TRBJ1-1; D gene unclear. The CDR3 spans 14 residues. Germline loops: CDR1 LNHDA, CDR2 SQIVND (reference sequence). Between the trimmed V and J ends, which lost 3 bases and 1 base, there was a span of 9 bases. The CDR3 DNA follows: TGTGCCAGTAGTATCCCCACGCGGAACACTGAAGCTTTCTTT. Protein: CASSIPTRNTEAFF.

The chain is built from TRBV7-9 and TRBJ2-2; 11 positions agree with TRBD1. The CDR3 covers 17 residues. Germline V gene lookup returns CDR1 SEHNR and CDR2 FQNEAQ (reference sequence). V was pared by 6 bases and J by 7 bases, with 13 bases of the junction left unmatched. The CDR3: CASSKIRTGGRIGELFF. The DNA for the CDR3 is TGTGCCAGCAGTAAAATTCGGACAGGGGGCAGGATCGGGGAGCTGTTTTTT.

The chain employs TRBV28 and TRBJ1-2; D is unresolved. CDR3 size: 11 residues. The germline gives CDR1 MDHEN, CDR2 SYDVKM. Trimming shortened V by 7 bases and J by 2 bases, and 5 bases separated the two germline ends. The DNA for the CDR3 is TGTGCCAGCATCTCGAACTATGGCTACACCTTC. This codes for CASISNYGYTF.

This clone was seen a few times. The rearrangement uses TRBV2 and TRBJ2-7; D not resolved. The CDR3 has 15 residues. Looked up from germline, CDR1 is SNHLY and CDR2 is FYNNEI. Trimming took off 4 bases at V and 1 base at J, with 14 bases between the two ends. The CDR3 nucleotides read TGTGCCAGCAGTGGAGGCGGATCCCGGTCCTACGAGCAGTACTTC. As protein: CASSGGGSRSYEQYF.

This chain uses TRBV7-2 with TRBJ2-7; D unclear. Trimming cost V 7 bases and J 7 bases, with 20 bases left between them. Germline lookup yields CDR1 SGHTA and CDR2 FQGNSA. This CDR3 region has 14 residues. The CDR3 nucleotides read TGTGCCAGCAACTTGGTCGTAAGGTTGAGGGAGCAGTACTTC. Amino acids: CASNLVVRLREQYF.

The chain recombines TRBV7-2 with TRBJ1-1, with D unclear. Trimming took off 3 bases at V and 0 bases at J, with 17 bases between the two ends. There are 17 residues in the CDR3. Germline loops: CDR1 SGHTA, CDR2 FQGNSA. The CDR3 sequence: CASSLGLEARLNTEAFF. CDR3 coding DNA: TGTGCCAGCAGCTTGGGCCTCGAAGCCCGGCTGAACACTGAAGCTTTCTTT.